This TCR beta chain emerged from a study of blood T cell repertoires in COVID-19. This clone was seen just once. Trimming stripped 7 bases from V and 5 bases from J, with 23 bases between. There are 16 residues in the CDR3. Germline loops: CDR1 WSHSY, CDR2 SAAADI. Authors' analysis steps: Reference gene primer amplification gave estimated nucleated cell counts. The table came from immunoSEQ multiplex PCR; TCRdb's copy has only in-frame clones and leaves some out. V, J and clone size were drawn from that table, and D and trimming were deduced from the DNA. Seen here are fewer than 250,000 clones, 88% observed once, and the top ten hold approximately 0.7%.

Material: peripheral blood. This TCR derives from a man between 40 and 49 years old with acute or convalescent COVID-19. The chain has TRBV10-2 and TRBJ1-2; D possibly corresponds to TRBD1 (6 bases). The CDR3 protein is CASIGLTGLGVYGYTF. CDR3 coding DNA: TGCGCCAGCATCGGCCTTACAGGGCTAGGAGTTTATGGCTACACCTTC.